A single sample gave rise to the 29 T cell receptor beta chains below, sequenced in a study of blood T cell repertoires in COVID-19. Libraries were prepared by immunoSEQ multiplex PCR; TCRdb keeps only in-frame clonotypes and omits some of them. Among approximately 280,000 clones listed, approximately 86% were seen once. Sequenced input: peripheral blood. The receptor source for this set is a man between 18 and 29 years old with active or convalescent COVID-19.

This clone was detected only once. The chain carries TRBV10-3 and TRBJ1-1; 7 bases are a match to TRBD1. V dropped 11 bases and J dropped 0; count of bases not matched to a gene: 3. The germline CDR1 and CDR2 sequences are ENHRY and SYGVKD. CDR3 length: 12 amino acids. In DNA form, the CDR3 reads TGTGCCGTACAGGGGCTGAACACTGAAGCTTTCTTT. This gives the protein CAVQGLNTEAFF.

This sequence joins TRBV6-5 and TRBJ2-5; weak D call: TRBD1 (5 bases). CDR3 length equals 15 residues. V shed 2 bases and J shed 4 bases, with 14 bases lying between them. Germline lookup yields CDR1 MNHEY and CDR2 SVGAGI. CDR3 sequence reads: CASSYLQGGRETQYF. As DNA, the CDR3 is TGTGCCAGCAGTTACCTCCAGGGTGGGCGAGAGACCCAGTACTTC.

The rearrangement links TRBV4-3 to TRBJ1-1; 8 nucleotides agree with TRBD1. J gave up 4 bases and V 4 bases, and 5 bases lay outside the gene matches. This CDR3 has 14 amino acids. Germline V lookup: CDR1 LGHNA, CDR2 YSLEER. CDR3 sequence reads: CASSPGTGPTEAFF. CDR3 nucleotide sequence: TGCGCCAGCAGCCCGGGGACAGGTCCCACTGAAGCTTTCTTT.

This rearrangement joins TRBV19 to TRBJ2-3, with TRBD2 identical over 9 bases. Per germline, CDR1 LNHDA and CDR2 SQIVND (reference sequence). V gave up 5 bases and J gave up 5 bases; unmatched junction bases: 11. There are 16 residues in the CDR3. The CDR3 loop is CASSPLAGGPGDTQYF. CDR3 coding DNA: TGTGCCAGTAGTCCGTTGGCGGGGGGGCCCGGAGATACGCAGTATTTT.

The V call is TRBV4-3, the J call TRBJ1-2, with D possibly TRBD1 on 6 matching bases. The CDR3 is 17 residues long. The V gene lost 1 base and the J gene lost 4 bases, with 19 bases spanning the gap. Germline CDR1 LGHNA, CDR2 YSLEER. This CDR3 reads CASSQGATGFRSYGYTF. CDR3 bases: TGCGCCAGCAGCCAAGGGGCAACAGGGTTCCGCTCCTATGGCTACACCTTC.

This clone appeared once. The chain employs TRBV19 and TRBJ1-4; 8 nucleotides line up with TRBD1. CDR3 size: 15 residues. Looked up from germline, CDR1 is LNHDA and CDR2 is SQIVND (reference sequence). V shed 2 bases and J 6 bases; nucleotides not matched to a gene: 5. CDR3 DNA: TGTGCCAGTAGTATACACAGGGGGAAGGATGAAAAACTGTTTTTT. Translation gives CASSIHRGKDEKLFF. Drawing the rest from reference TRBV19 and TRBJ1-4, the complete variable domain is DGGITQSPKYLFRKEGQNVTLSCEQNLNHDAMYWYRQDPGQGLRLIYYSQIVNDFQKGDIAEGYSVSREKKESFPLTVTSAQKNPTAFYLCASSIHRGKDEKLFFGSGTQLSVL.

CDR3 DNA: TGCGCCAGCAGCTGGCTTGACAGGACCTCCTACGAGCAGTACTTC. This encodes CASSWLDRTSYEQYF. The chain combines TRBV5-1 with TRBJ2-7; D might be TRBD1 (6 bases). Germline V gives CDR1 SGHRS, CDR2 YFSETQ. This CDR3 comprises 15 residues. V was shortened by 3 bases and J by 0 bases, with 13 bases between the two germline ends.

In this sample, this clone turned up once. The DNA for the CDR3 is TGCGCCAGCAGCCCCGGAAACAGGATCTTGAACACCGGGGAGCTGTTTTTT. Translation: CASSPGNRILNTGELFF. The rearrangement links TRBV5-1 to TRBJ2-2; perhaps TRBD1 as D (5 bases). Trimming stripped 4 bases from V and 1 base from J, with 17 bases between. There are 17 residues in the CDR3. Germline values: CDR1 SGHRS, CDR2 YFSETQ.

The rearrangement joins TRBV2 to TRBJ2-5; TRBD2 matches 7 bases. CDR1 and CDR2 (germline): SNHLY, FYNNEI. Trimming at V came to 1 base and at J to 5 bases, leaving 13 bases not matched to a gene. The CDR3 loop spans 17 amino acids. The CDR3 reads CASSEDEAGVDGETQYF. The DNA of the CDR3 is TGTGCCAGCAGTGAAGACGAGGCGGGGGTGGATGGGGAGACCCAGTACTTC.

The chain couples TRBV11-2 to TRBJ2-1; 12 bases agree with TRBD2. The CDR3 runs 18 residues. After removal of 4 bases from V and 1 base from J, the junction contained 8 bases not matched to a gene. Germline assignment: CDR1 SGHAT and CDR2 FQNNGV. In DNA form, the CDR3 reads TGTGCCAGCAGCTCATGGACTAGCGGGGTACCGTCCTACAATGAGCAGTTCTTC. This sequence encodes CASSSWTSGVPSYNEQFF.

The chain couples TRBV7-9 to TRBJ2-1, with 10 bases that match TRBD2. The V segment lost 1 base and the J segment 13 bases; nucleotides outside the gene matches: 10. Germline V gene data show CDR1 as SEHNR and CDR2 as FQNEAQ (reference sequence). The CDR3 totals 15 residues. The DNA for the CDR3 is TGTGCCAGCAGCTTAGATGAAACTAGCGGGGTATATCAGTTCTTC. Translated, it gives CASSLDETSGVYQFF.

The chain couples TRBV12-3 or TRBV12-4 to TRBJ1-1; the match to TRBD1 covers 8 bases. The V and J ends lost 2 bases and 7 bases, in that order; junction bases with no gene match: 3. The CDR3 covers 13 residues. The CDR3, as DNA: TGTGCCAGCAGTTTACGACAGGGGTTTGAAGCTTTCTTT. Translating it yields CASSLRQGFEAFF.

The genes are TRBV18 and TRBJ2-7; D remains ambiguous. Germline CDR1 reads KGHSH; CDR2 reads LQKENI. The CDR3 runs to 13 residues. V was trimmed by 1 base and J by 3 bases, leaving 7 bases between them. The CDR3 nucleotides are TGTGCCAGCTCACCACGGCCTCTCTACGAGCAGTACTTC. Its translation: CASSPRPLYEQYF.

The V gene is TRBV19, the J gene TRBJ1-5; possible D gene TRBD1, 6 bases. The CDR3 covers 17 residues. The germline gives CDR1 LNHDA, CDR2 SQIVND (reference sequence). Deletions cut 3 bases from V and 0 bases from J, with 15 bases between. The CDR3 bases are TGTGCCAGTAGTATTCCCCCAGGGGTTCCTAGCAATCAGCCCCAGCATTTT. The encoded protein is CASSIPPGVPSNQPQHF.

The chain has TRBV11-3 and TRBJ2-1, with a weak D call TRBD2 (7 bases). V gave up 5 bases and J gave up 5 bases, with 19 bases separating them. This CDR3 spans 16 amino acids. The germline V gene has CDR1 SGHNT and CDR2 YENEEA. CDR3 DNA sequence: TGTGCCAGCAGCGGCCCCCAACGCGGGGGCGACAATGAGCAGTTCTTC. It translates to CASSGPQRGGDNEQFF.

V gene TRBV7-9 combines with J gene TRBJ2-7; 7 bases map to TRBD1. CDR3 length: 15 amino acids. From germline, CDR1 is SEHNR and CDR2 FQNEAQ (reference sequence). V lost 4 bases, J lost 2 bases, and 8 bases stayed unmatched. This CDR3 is CASSSTGTVPYEQYF. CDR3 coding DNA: TGTGCCAGCAGCTCGACCGGGACAGTCCCCTACGAGCAGTACTTC.

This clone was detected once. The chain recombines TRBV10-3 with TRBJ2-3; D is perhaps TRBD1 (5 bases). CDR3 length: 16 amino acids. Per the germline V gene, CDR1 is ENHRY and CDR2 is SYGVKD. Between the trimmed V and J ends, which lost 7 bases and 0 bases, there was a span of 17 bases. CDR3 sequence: CAITEDTGSSTDTQYF. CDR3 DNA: TGTGCCATCACCGAGGACACCGGCTCTAGCACAGATACGCAGTATTTT.

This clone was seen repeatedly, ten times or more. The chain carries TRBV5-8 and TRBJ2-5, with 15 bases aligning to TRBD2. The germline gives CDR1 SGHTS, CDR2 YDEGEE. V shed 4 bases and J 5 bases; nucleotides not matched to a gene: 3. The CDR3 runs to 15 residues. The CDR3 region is CASSKGLAGGETQYF. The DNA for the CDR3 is TGTGCCAGCAGCAAAGGACTAGCGGGGGGGGAGACCCAGTACTTC.

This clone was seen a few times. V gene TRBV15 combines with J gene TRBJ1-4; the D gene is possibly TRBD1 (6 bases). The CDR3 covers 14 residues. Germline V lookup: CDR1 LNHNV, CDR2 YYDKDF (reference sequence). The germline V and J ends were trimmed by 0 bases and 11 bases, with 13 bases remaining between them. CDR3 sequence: CATSREGAQGKLFF. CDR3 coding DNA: TGTGCCACCAGCAGAGAGGGGGCCCAGGGGAAACTGTTTTTT.

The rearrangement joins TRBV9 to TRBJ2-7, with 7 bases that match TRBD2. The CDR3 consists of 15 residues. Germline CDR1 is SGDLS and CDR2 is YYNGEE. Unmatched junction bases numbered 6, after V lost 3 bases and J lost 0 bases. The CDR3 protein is CASSGEAGSSYEQYF. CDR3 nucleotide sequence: TGTGCCAGCAGCGGAGAAGCGGGAAGCTCCTACGAGCAGTACTTC.

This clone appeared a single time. The CDR3 bases are TGTGCCAGCAGCGTAGGAGGGCACGGAAACACCATATATTTT. Its translation is CASSVGGHGNTIYF. The J gene is TRBJ1-3, the V gene TRBV9; D not resolved. The germline V and J ends were trimmed by 0 bases and 4 bases, with 8 bases remaining between them. The CDR3 has 14 residues. Germline V lookup: CDR1 SGDLS, CDR2 YYNGEE.

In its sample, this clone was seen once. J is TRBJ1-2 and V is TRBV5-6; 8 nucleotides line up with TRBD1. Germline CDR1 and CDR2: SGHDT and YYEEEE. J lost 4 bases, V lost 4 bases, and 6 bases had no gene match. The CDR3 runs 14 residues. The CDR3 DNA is TGTGCCAGCAGCCCCTGGACAGGGAGCTATGGCTACACCTTC. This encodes CASSPWTGSYGYTF.

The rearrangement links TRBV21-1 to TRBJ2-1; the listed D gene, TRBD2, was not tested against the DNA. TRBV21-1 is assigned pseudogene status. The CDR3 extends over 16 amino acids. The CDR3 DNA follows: TGTGCCAGCAGCAAAGAAGAGCGGGGGGACAAACATGAGCAGTTCTTC. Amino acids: CASSKEERGDKHEQFF.

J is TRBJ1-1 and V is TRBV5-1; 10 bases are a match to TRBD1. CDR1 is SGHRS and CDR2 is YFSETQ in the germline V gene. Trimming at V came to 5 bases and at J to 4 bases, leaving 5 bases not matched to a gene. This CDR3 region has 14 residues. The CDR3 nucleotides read TGCGCCAGCAGGGGGACAGGGGTTAGCACTGAAGCTTTCTTT. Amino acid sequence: CASRGTGVSTEAFF.

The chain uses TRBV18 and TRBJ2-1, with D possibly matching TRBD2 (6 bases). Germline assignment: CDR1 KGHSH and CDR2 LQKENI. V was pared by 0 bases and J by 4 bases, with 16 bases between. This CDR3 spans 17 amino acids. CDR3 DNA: TGTGCCAGCTCACCACCGAACCGGGGGAGCTTTTACAATGAGCAGTTCTTC. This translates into CASSPPNRGSFYNEQFF.

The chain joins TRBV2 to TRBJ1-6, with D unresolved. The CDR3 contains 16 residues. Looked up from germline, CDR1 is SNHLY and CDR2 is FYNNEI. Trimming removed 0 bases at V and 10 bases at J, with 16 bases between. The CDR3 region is CASSEAVGRGGSPLHF. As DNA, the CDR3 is TGTGCCAGCAGTGAAGCAGTAGGACGGGGAGGGTCACCCCTCCACTTT.

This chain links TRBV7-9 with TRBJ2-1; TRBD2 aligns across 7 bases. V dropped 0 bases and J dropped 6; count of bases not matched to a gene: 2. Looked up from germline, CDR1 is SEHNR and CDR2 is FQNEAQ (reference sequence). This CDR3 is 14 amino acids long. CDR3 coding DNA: TGTGCCAGCAGCTTAGCCAGGGAGGGCAATGAGCAGTTCTTC. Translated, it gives CASSLAREGNEQFF.

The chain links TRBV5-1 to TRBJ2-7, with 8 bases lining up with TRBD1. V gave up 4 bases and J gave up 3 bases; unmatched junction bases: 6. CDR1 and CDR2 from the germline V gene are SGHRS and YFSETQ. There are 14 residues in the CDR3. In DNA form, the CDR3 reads TGCGCCAGCAGCATCGGGACAGGTGTCTACGAGCAGTACTTC. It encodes CASSIGTGVYEQYF.

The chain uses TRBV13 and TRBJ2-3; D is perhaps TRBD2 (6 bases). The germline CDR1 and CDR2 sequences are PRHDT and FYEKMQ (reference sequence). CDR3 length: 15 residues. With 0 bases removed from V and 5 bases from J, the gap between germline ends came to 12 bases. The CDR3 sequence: CASSLGRDRGDTQYF. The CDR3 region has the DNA TGTGCCAGCAGCTTAGGGCGGGACCGGGGAGATACGCAGTATTTT.